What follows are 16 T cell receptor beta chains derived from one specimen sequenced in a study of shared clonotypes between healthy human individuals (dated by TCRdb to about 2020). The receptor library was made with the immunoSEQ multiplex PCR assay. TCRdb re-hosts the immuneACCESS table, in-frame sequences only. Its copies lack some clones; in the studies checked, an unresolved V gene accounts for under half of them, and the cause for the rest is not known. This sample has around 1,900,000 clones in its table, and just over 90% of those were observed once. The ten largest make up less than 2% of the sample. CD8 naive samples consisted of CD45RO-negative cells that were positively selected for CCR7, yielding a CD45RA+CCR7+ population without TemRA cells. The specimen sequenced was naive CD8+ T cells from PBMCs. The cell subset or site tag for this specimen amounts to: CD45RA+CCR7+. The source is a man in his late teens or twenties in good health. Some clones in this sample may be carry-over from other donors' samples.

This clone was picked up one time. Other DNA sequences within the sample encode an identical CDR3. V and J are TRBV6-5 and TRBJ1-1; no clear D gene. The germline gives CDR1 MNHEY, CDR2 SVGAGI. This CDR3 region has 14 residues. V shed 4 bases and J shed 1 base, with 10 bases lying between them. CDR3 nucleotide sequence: TGTGCCAGCAGTTCGGGCTTTAGGAACACTGAAGCTTTCTTT. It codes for CASSSGFRNTEAFF.

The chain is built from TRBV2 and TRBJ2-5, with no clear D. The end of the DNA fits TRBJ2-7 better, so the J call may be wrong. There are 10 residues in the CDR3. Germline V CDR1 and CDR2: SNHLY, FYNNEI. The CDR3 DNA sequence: TGTGCCAGCAGGGAGTACGAGCAGTACTTC. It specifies CASREYEQYF.

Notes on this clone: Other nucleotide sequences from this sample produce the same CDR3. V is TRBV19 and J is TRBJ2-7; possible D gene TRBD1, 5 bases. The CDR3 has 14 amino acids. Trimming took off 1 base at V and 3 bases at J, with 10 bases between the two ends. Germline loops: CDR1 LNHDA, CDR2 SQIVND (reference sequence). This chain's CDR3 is CASSIVGASYEQYF. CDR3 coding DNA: TGTGCCAGTAGTATAGTTGGGGCGAGCTACGAGCAGTACTTC. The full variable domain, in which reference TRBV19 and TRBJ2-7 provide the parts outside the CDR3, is DGGITQSPKYLFRKEGQNVTLSCEQNLNHDAMYWYRQDPGQGLRLIYYSQIVNDFQKGDIAEGYSVSREKKESFPLTVTSAQKNPTAFYLCASSIVGASYEQYFGPGTRLTVT.

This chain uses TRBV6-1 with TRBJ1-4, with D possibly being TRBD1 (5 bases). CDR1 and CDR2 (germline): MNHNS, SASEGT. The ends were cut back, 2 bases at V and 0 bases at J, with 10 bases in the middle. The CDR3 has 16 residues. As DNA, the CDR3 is TGTGCCAGCAGTGAACTGGGGGTCGCAACTAATGAAAAACTGTTTTTT. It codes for CASSELGVATNEKLFF.

CDR3 loop: CASRELTGDYEQYF. CDR3 sequence (DNA): TGTGCCAGCAGGGAGTTGACGGGGGACTACGAGCAGTACTTC. The chain combines TRBV6-1 with TRBJ2-7, with D perhaps matching TRBD2 (6 bases). The germline V gene has CDR1 MNHNS and CDR2 SASEGT. CDR3 length equals 14 residues. The V end was cut by 6 bases, the J end by 3 bases, with 15 bases between.

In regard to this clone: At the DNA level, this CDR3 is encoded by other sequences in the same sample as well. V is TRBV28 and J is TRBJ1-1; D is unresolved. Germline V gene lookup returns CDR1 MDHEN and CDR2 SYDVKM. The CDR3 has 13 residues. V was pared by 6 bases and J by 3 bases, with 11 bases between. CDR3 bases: TGTGCCAGCAGCCTGATAGTGGACACTGAAGCTTTCTTT. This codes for CASSLIVDTEAFF.

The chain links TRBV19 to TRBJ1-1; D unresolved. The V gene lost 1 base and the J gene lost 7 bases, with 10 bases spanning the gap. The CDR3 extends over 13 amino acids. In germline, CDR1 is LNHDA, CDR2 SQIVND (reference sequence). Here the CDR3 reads CASSIGGLGEAFF. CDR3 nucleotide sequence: TGTGCCAGTAGTATAGGGGGTTTGGGTGAAGCTTTCTTT.

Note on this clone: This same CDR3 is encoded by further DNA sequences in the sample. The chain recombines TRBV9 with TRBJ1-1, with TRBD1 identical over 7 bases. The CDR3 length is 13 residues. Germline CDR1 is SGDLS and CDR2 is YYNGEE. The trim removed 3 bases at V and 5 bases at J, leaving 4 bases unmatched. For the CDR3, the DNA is TGTGCCAGCAGCGCAGGGGGGTCTACTGAAGCTTTCTTT. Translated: CASSAGGSTEAFF.

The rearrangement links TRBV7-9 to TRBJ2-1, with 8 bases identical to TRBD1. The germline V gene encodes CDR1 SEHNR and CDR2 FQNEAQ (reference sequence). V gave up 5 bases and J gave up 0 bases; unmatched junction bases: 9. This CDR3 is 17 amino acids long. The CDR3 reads CASSHRQGIVSYNEQFF. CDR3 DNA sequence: TGTGCCAGCAGCCATCGACAGGGGATTGTCTCCTACAATGAGCAGTTCTTC.

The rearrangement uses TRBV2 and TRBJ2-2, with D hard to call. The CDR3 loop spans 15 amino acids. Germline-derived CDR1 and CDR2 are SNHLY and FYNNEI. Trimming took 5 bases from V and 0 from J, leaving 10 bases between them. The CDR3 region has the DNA TGTGCCAGCAGTTACCTAGGGTCGAACACCGGGGAGCTGTTTTTT. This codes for CASSYLGSNTGELFF.

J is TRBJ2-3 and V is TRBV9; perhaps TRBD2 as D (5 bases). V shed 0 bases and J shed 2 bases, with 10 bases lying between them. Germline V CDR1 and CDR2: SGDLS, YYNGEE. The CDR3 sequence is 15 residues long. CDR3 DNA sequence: TGTGCCAGCAGCGTAGAACCGGGATCCACAGATACGCAGTATTTT. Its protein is CASSVEPGSTDTQYF.

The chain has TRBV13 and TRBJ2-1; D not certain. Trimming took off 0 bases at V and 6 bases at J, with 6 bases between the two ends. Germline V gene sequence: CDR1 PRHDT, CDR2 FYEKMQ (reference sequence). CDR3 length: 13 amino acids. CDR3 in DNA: TGTGCCAGCAGCTTAGGCGGTGGCAATGAGCAGTTCTTC. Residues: CASSLGGGNEQFF. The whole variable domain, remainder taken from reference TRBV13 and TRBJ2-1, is AAGVIQSPRHLIKEKRETATLKCYPIPRHDTVYWYQQGPGQDPQFLISFYEKMQSDKGSIPDRFSAQQFSDYHSELNMSSLELGDSALYFCASSLGGGNEQFFGPGTRLTVL.

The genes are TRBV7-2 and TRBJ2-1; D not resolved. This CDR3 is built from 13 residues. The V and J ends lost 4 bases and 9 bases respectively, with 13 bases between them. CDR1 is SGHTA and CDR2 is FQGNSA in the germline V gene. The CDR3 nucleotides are TGTGCCAGCAGCTCAGAAAATAGGCGTGAGCAGTTCTTC. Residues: CASSSENRREQFF.

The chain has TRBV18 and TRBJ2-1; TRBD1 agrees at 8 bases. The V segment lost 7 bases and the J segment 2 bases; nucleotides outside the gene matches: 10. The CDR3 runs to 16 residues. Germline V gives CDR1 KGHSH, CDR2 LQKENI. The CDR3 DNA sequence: TGTGCCAGCTTGAAGCTACCGGGACAGGCCTACAATGAGCAGTTCTTC. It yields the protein CASLKLPGQAYNEQFF.

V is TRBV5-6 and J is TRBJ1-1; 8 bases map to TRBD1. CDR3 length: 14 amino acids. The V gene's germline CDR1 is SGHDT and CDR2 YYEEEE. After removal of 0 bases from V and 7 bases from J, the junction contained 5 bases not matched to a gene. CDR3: CASSLARGPGEAFF. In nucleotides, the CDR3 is TGTGCCAGCAGCTTGGCCAGGGGGCCGGGTGAAGCTTTCTTT.

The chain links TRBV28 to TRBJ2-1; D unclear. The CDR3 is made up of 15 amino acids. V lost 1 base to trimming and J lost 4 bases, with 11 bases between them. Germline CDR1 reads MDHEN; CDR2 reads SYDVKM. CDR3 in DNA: TGTGCCAGCAGTTTATATCCGGACGTTTACAATGAGCAGTTCTTC. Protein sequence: CASSLYPDVYNEQFF.